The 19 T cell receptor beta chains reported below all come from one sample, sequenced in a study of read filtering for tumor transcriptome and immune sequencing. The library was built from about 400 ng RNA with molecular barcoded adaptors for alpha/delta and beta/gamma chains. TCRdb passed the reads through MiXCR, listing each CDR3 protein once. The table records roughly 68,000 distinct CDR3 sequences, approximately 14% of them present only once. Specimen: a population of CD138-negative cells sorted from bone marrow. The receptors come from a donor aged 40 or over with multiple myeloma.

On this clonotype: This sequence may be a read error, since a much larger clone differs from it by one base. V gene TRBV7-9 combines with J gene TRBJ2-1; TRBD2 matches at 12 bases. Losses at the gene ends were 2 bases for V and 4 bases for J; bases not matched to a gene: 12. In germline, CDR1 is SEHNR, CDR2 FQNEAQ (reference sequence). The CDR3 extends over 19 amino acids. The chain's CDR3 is CASSLPKRRTSGEYNEQFF. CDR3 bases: TGTGCCAGCAGCTTACCTAAACGACGGACTAGCGGGGAATACAATGAGCAGTTCTTC.

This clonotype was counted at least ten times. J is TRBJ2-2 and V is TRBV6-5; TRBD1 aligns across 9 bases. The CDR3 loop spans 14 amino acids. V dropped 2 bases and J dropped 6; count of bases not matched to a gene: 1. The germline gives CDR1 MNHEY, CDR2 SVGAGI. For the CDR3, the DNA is TGTGCCAGCAGTTACAGGACAGGGGCCGGGGAGCTGTTTTTT. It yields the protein CASSYRTGAGELFF.

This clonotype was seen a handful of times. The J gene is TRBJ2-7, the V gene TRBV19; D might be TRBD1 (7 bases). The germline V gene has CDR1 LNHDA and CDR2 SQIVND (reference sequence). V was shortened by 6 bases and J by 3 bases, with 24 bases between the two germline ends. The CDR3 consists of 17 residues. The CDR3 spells CASRRMAGGTDLYEQYF. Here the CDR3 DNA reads TGTGCCAGTAGAAGGATGGCAGGCGGGACAGACCTCTACGAGCAGTACTTC. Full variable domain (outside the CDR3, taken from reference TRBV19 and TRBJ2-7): DGGITQSPKYLFRKEGQNVTLSCEQNLNHDAMYWYRQDPGQGLRLIYYSQIVNDFQKGDIAEGYSVSREKKESFPLTVTSAQKNPTAFYLCASRRMAGGTDLYEQYFGPGTRLTVT.

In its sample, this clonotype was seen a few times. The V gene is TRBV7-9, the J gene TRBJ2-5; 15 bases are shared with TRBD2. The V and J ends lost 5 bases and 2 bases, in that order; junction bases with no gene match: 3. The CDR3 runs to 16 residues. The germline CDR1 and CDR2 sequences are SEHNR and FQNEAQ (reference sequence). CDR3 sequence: CASSRGLAGGQETQYF. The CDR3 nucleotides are TGTGCCAGCAGCAGAGGACTAGCGGGAGGGCAAGAGACCCAGTACTTC.

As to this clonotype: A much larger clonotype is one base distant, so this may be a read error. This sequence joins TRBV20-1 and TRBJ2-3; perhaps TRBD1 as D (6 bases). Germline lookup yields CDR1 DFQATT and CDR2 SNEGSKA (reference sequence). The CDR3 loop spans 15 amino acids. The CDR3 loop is CSAKRLTGPTDTPYF. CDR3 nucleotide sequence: TGCAGTGCTAAAAGGCTGACAGGTCCCACAGATACGCCGTATTTT.

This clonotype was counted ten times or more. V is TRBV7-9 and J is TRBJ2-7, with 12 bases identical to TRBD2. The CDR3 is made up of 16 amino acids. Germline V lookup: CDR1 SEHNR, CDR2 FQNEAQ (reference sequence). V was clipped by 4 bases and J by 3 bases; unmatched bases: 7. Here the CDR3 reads CASSSGLAGANYEQYF. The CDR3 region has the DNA TGTGCCAGCAGCTCGGGACTAGCGGGCGCCAACTACGAGCAGTACTTC.

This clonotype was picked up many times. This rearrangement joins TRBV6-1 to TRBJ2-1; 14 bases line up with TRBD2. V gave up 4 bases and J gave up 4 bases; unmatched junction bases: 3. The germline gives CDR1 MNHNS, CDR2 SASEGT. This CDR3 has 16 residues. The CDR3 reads CASSGGLAGDYNEQFF. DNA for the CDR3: TGTGCCAGCAGTGGGGGACTAGCGGGAGATTACAATGAGCAGTTCTTC.

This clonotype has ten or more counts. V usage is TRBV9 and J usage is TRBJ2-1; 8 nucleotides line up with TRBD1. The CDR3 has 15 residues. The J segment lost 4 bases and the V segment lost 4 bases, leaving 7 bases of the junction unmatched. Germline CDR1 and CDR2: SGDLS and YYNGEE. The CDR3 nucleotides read TGTGCCAGCAGCTCCGGGACAGGTGATTACAATGAGCAGTTCTTC. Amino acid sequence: CASSSGTGDYNEQFF.

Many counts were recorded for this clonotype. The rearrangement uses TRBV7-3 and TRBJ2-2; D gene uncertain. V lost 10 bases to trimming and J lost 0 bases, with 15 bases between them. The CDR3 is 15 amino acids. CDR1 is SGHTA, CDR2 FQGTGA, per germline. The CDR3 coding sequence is TGTGCCAACCTCGGGCACAGATCGAACACCGGGGAGCTGTTTTTT. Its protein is CANLGHRSNTGELFF.

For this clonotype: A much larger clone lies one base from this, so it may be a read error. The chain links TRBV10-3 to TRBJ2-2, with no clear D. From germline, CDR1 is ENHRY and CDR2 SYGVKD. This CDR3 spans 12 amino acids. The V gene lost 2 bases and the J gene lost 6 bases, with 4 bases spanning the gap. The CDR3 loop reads CAISEVPGELFF. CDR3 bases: TGTGCCATCAGTGAGGTTCCCGGGGAGCTGTTTTTT.

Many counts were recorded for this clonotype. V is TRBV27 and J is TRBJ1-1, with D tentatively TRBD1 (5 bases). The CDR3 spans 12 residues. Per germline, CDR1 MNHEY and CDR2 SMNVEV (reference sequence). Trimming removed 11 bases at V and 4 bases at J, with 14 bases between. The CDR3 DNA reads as TGTGCCGTCCAGGGTGGCGGCACTGAAGCTTTCTTT. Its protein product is CAVQGGGTEAFF.

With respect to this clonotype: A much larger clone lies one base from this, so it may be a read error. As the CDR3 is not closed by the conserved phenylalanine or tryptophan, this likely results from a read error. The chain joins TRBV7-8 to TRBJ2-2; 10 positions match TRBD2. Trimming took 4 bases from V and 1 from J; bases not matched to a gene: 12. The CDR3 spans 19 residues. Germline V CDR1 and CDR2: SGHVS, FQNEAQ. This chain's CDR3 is CASSSTRALAGRNTGELFS. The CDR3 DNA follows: TGTGCCAGCAGCTCCACCAGGGCACTAGCGGGAAGGAACACCGGGGAGCTGTTTTCT.

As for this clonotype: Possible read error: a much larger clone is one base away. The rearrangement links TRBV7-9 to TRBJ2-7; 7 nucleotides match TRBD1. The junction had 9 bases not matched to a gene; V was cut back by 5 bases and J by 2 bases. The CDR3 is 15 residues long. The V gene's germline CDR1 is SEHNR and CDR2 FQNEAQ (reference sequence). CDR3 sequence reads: CASSGGQRSPYEQYF. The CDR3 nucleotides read TGTGCCAGCAGCGGGGGACAGCGAAGCCCCTACGAGCAGTACTTC.

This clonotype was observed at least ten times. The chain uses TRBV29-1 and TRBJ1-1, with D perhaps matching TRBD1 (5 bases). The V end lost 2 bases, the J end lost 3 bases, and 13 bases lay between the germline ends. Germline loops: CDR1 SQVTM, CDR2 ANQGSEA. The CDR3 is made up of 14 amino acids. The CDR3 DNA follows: TGCAGCGTTGAATCCGGGGCTTATTACACTGAAGCTTTCTTT. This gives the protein CSVESGAYYTEAFF.

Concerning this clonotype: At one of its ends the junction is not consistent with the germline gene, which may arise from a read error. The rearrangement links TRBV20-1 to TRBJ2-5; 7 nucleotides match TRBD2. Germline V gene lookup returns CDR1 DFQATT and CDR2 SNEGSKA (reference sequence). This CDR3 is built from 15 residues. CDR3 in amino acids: CSAGDQGGPGETQYF. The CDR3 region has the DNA TGCAGTGCTGGAGATCAGGGAGGGCCGGGAGAGACCCAGTACTTC.

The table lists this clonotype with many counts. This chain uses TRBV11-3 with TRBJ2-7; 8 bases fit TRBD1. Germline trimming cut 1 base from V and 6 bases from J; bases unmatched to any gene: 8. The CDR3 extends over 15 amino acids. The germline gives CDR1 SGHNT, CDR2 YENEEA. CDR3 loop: CASSLVVRGRFEQYF. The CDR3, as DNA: TGTGCCAGCAGCTTAGTGGTCAGGGGGCGCTTCGAGCAGTACTTC.

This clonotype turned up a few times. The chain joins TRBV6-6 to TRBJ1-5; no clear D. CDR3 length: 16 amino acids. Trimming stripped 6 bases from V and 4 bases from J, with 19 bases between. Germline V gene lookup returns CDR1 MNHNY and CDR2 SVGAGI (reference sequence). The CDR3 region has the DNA TGTGCCAGCAGCTTAAGGACGGCAATCGTTAATCAGCCCCAGCATTTT. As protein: CASSLRTAIVNQPQHF.

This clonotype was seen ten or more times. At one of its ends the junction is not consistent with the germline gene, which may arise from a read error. The CDR3, as DNA: TGTGCCAGCAGTCCCTTTTTGAGCTCTGGGGCCAACGTCCTGACTTTT. Amino acids: CASSPFLSSGANVLTF. The chain links TRBV12-3 or TRBV12-4 to TRBJ2-6, with TRBD1 as a possible D gene (5 bases). The CDR3 is made up of 16 amino acids.

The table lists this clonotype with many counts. The CDR3 is CASSQGLAGYNEQFF. In nucleotides, the CDR3 is TGCGCCAGCAGCCAAGGGCTAGCGGGCTACAATGAGCAGTTCTTC. V gene TRBV4-1 combines with J gene TRBJ2-1; 8 bases align to TRBD2. J lost 3 bases, V lost 1 base, and 2 bases had no gene match. Per germline, CDR1 MGHRA and CDR2 YSYEKL. The CDR3 covers 15 residues.